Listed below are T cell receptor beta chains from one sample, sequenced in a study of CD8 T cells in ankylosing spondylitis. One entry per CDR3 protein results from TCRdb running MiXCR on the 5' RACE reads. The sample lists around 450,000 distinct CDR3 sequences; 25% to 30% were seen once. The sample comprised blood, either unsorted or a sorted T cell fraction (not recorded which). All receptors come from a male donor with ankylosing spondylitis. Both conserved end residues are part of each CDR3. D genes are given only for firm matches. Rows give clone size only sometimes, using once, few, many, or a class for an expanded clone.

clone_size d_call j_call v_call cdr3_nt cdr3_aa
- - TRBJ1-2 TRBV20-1 TGCAGTGCTAGAGATGTCCCCGGCCTCACCCAGAGTGGGTACACCTTC CSARDVPGLTQSGYTF
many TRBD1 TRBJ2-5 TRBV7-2 TGTGCCAGCAGCCAAGGACAGGGAGAGACCCAGTACTTC CASSQGQGETQYF
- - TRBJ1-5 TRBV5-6 TGTGCCAGCAGCCAATATAACGATCAGCCCCAGCATTTT CASSQYNDQPQHF
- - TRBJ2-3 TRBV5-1 TGCGCCAGCAGCTTTAACGGGGTAAATACGCAGTATTTT CASSFNGVNTQYF
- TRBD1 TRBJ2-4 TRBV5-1 TGCGCCAGCAGCCTCGGGACAGGGGGCATGAACATTCAGTACTTC CASSLGTGGMNIQYF
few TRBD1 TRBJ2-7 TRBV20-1 TGCAGTGCGCGGACAGGGGGATCCTACGAGCAGTACTTC CSARTGGSYEQYF
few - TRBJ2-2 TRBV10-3 TGTGCCATCAGTGAGACACAAACAGGAGTCCACGGGGAGCTGTTTTTT CAISETQTGVHGELFF
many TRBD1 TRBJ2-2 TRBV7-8 TGTGCCAGTCGTCGGACAGGGTCAACCGGGGAGCTGTTTTTT CASRRTGSTGELFF
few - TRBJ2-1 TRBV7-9 TGTGCCAGCAGCTTGGGAACTCGGAGGGATGAGCAGTTCTTC CASSLGTRRDEQFF
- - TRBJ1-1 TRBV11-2 TGTGCCAGCAGAGTGATCCGGCAAACTGAAGCTTTCTTT CASRVIRQTEAFF
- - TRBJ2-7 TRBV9 TGTGCCAGCAGCGTAGAGGCCCTCGGGGAGCAGTACTTC CASSVEALGEQYF
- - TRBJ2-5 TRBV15 TGTGCCACCAGCGGGAGACGGATAGAGACCCAGTACTTC CATSGRRIETQYF
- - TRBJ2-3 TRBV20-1 TGCAGTGCTACGGGGGGCTGGATCGCGAATCCTGCGGATACGCAGTATTTT CSATGGWIANPADTQYF
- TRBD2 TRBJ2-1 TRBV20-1 TGCAGTCTCACAAATCGTCTAGCGGGAGTTTACAATGAGCAGTTCTTC CSLTNRLAGVYNEQFF
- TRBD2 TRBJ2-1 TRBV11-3 TGTGCCAGCAGCTTAGAGGGGACTAGCGGGCCCTACAGTGAGCAGTTCTTC CASSLEGTSGPYSEQFF
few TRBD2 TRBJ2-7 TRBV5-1 TGCGCCAGCAGCTCGTTAGCGGGTTCAGCCTACGAGCAGTACTTC CASSSLAGSAYEQYF
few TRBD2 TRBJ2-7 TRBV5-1 TGCGCCAGCAGCCAGACTAGCGGGAGCTCGGGGGAGCAGTACTTC CASSQTSGSSGEQYF
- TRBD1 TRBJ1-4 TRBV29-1 TGCAGCGTTGGACAGGGAACGGGTGAAAAACTGTTTTTT CSVGQGTGEKLFF
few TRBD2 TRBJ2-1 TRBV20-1 TGCAGTGCTAGAGATCAGAGGACTAGCGGGGTCTACAATGAGCAGTTCTTC CSARDQRTSGVYNEQFF
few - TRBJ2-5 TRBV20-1 TGCAGTGCTAGAGATGCACAGGGACCCCAAGAGACCCAGTACTTC CSARDAQGPQETQYF
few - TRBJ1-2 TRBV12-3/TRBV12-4 TGTGCCAGCAGCCCCTCGTCCTCCCCCGAGGGCTACACCTTC CASSPSSSPEGYTF
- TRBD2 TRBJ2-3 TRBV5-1 TGCGCCAGCCAGAGACTAGCGGGAGCAGATACGCAGTATTTT CASQRLAGADTQYF
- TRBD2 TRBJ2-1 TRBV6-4 TGTGCCAGCAGTGACTCGGCGGGAGGTTCCTACAATGAGCAGTTCTTC CASSDSAGGSYNEQFF
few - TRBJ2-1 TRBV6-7 TGTGCCAGCAGTTACTTCCTCCCCAAACGGGTGAATGAGCAGTTCTTC CASSYFLPKRVNEQFF
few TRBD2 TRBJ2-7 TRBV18 TGTGCCAGCTCACCATTCATAGCGGGACCCAACTACGAGCAGTACTTC CASSPFIAGPNYEQYF
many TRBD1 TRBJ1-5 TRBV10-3 TGTGCCATCAGTGAATGGACAGGGGTTCAGCCCCAGCATTTT CAISEWTGVQPQHF
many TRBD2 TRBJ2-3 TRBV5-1 TGCGCCAGCAGCGCGGGACTAGCGGCAGATACGCAGTATTTT CASSAGLAADTQYF
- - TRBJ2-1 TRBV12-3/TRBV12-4 TGTGCCAGCTCCCCCAGTCAACGGATCGCGGTCTTC CASSPSQRIAVF
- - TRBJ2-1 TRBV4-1 TGCGCCAGCCTCCCGGCTCCCAGCGGGCCCAAGTGGTATGAGCAGTTCTTC CASLPAPSGPKWYEQFF
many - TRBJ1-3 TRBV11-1 TGTGCCAGCAGCCCCACCGGGGGAACTGGAAACACCATATATTTT CASSPTGGTGNTIYF
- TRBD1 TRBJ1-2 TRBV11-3 TGTGCCAGCAGCCCGGACAGGGCCGCGGGCTACACCTTC CASSPDRAAGYTF
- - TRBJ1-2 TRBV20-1 TGCAGTGCTGCGGGACTAGACTTTAACTATGGCTACACCTTC CSAAGLDFNYGYTF
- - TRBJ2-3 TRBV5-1 TGCGCCAGCAGCGAAGAATCGGGGGGCACAGATACGCAGTATTTT CASSEESGGTDTQYF
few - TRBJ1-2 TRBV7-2 TGTGCCAGCAGCCCTAAGGAAGTTTATGGCTACACCTTC CASSPKEVYGYTF
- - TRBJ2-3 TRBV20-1 TGCAGTGCTCTGGGGGTGGGAGGAAGGGCTAGCACAGATACGCAGTATTTT CSALGVGGRASTDTQYF
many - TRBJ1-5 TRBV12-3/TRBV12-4 TGTGCCAGCAGCCTCGGACGGAATCAGCCCCAGCATTTT CASSLGRNQPQHF
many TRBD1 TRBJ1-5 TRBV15 TGTGCCACCAGCAGAGGGGGAGACAGGGGTTTTCAGCCCCAGCATTTT CATSRGGDRGFQPQHF
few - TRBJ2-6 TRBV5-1 TGCGCCAGCAGCTTTGCGGGAACCGGGGCCAACGTCCTGACTTTC CASSFAGTGANVLTF
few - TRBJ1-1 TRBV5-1 TGCGCCAGCAGCGTCGACCCATCGAACACTGAAGCTTTCTTT CASSVDPSNTEAFF
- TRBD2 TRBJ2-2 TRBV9 TGTGCCAGCAGCGTTGCCCAGCTAGCGGAGAACACCGGGGAGCTGTTTTTT CASSVAQLAENTGELFF
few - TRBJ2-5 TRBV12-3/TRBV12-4 TGTGCCAGCAGTTTAAAAGGGAGAGAGACCCAGTACTTC CASSLKGRETQYF
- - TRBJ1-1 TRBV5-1 TGCGCCAGCAGTGCGCAGGGGTTTAACACTGAAGCTTTCTTT CASSAQGFNTEAFF
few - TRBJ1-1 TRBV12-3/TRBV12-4 TGTGCCAGCAGTTTAGCGTACAGAATGGAAGAAAGCACTGAAGCTTTCTTT CASSLAYRMEESTEAFF
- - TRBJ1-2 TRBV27 TGTGCCAGCAGTTTAGGTCGGGTCTATGGCTACACCTTC CASSLGRVYGYTF
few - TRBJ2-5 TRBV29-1 TGCAGTTCCACAGAGGGATTACGGGAGACCCAGTACTTC CSSTEGLRETQYF
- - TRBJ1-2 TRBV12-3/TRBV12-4 TGTGCCAGCAGTTGGGCAGAAGCATATGGCTACACCTTC CASSWAEAYGYTF
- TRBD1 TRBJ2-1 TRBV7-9 TGTGCCAGCAGCTTAGAGGGGGACAGTGAGCAGTTCTTC CASSLEGDSEQFF
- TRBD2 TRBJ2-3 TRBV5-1 TGCGCCAGCAGCGGCGGGACTAGCGGGACTCCTACAGATACGCAGTATTTT CASSGGTSGTPTDTQYF
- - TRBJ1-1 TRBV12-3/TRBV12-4 TGTGCCAGCAGTTTAGGAGTTGGGTATGGGACTGAAGCTTTCTTT CASSLGVGYGTEAFF
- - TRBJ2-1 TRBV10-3 TGTGCCATCAGTGAGTCGACGGATGAGCAGTTCTTC CAISESTDEQFF
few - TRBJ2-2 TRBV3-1 TGTGCCAGCAGCCTTTCCGCCGGGGAGCTGTTTTTT CASSLSAGELFF